This paragraph covers one TCR beta chain sequence. Germline CDR1 and CDR2: MNHEY and SMNVEV (reference sequence). The CDR3 is 17 amino acids. Unmatched junction bases numbered 14, after V lost 5 bases and J lost 4 bases. In the original analysis: By means of reference gene primer amplification, nucleated cell counts were estimated. Measured with immunoSEQ multiplex PCR; TCRdb has only the in-frame clones, and not every one. V and J calls and clone size follow that table, whereas D and trimming were derived from the DNA. Of 150,000 or so clones detected, 85% to 90% appear once; the ten largest clones hold 2.3%. This entry belongs to a study of blood T cell repertoires in COVID-19. Study at large: Acute and convalescent COVID-19 samples came from the United States, Italy and Spain. PBMCs, B-cell-depleted T cells, or T cells provided the cDNA or gDNA that made up the material.

This chain links TRBV27 with TRBJ2-7, with TRBD1 matching over 10 bases. Sequencing was performed on peripheral blood. This receptor was obtained from a human donor in a cohort sampled during active COVID-19. CDR3 coding DNA: TGTGCCAGCAGTCCCACCCGAGACAGGGGGCTAAATTACGAGCAGTACTTC. Translation gives CASSPTRDRGLNYEQYF.